These 7 T cell receptor beta chains were all obtained from the same sample, sequenced in a study of T cell repertoires in cytomegalovirus infection. TCRdb reprocessed the reads with MiXCR, giving one entry per CDR3 protein. Of about 310,000 distinct CDR3 sequences in the sample, 9.6% are singletons; the top ten hold around 2.4%. Specimen: PBMCs. These receptors were taken from a human donor in good health (CMV status not recorded). Some clones in this sample may be carry-over from other donors' samples.

The table lists this clonotype with many counts. V gene TRBV28 combines with J gene TRBJ2-7; 11 bases are shared with TRBD2. The J segment lost 4 bases and the V segment lost 4 bases, leaving 3 bases of the junction unmatched. Germline V gene sequence: CDR1 MDHEN, CDR2 SYDVKM. The CDR3 has 14 amino acids. In nucleotides, the CDR3 is TGTGCCAGCAGTTCCGCTAGCGGGGGGTACGAGCAGTACTTC. Translation: CASSSASGGYEQYF.

This clonotype was found many times. The rearrangement links TRBV5-5 to TRBJ2-3, with TRBD1 matching over 7 bases. Germline-derived CDR1 and CDR2 are SGHKS and YYEKEE (reference sequence). CDR3 length equals 16 residues. The trim removed 0 bases at V and 2 bases at J, leaving 6 bases unmatched. CDR3: CASSLERQGYTDTQYF. Written as DNA, the CDR3 is TGTGCCAGCAGCTTGGAGCGACAGGGATACACAGATACGCAGTATTTT.

The sample holds many counts of this clonotype. The gene calls are TRBV29-1 and TRBJ2-1, with unresolved D. Germline V gene lookup returns CDR1 SQVTM and CDR2 ANQGSEA. V lost 6 bases and J 2 bases, leaving 8 bases between the germline ends. The CDR3 spans 12 residues. CDR3 sequence reads: CSVRRTYNEQFF. In nucleotides, the CDR3 is TGCAGCGTCAGACGGACCTACAATGAGCAGTTCTTC.

This clonotype was picked up many times. The chain combines TRBV6-5 with TRBJ2-1; 11 bases line up with TRBD2. Germline V gene sequence: CDR1 MNHEY, CDR2 SVGAGI. With V trimmed by 6 bases and J by 8 bases, 9 bases remained unmatched. The CDR3 is made up of 15 amino acids. Here the CDR3 reads CASSSIAGGPDEQFF. The CDR3 DNA reads TGTGCCAGCAGCTCCATAGCGGGGGGGCCAGATGAGCAGTTCTTC.

The table lists this clonotype with many counts. The gene calls are TRBV28 and TRBJ2-1; D is possibly TRBD1 (5 bases). The V end was cut by 4 bases, the J end by 0 bases, with 13 bases between. Germline V CDR1 and CDR2: MDHEN, SYDVKM. The CDR3 extends over 16 amino acids. The chain's CDR3 is CASSSPDSSSYNEQFF. The CDR3 bases are TGTGCCAGCAGTTCCCCAGACAGTAGCTCCTACAATGAGCAGTTCTTC.

This clonotype has at least ten counts. The rearrangement links TRBV5-6 to TRBJ2-7; possibly TRBD1 or TRBD2 for D (5 bases each). Germline CDR1 reads SGHDT; CDR2 reads YYEEEE. V lost 5 bases and J lost 8, with 17 bases in between. The CDR3 has 13 residues. Here the CDR3 DNA reads TGTGCCAGCAGGGGGGACGACAGATCTAAGCAGTACGTC. Protein product: CASRGDDRSKQYV.

Many counts were recorded for this clonotype. V is TRBV6-6 and J is TRBJ1-1, with unresolved D. The CDR3 spans 15 residues. V was pared by 0 bases and J by 0 bases, with 8 bases between. CDR1 is MNHNY, CDR2 SVGAGI, per germline (reference sequence). In nucleotides, the CDR3 is TGTGCCAGCAGTTACTCCGGCACCCTGAACACTGAAGCTTTCTTT. Its translation is CASSYSGTLNTEAFF.